One TCR beta chain is described in this entry. Its antigen remains unidentified. There are 14 residues in the CDR3. Germline CDR1 and CDR2: LNHDA and SQIVND (reference sequence). After removal of 8 bases from V and 4 bases from J, the junction contained 7 bases not matched to a gene. The source of the sample is a study of cytomegalovirus exposure and HLA in healthy donors. Study context: Later, an analysis reported that the approximately 120 validation repertoires had used the same platform as the approximately 670 first-cohort repertoires. Study-wide findings and caveats: Under in vitro conditions, three CMV-associated chains were confirmed as specific for CMV antigens. Later, an analysis found that TCR clusters from the first cohort tended to co-occur in the 120 validation repertoires. For cytomegalovirus status, the classifier reportedly gave diagnoses with high specificity and sensitivity.

The assay was immunoSEQ multiplex PCR, and TCRdb's table has in-frame clones only and misses some. This table has 100,000 to 150,000 clones, more than 70% appearing once. The rearrangement uses TRBV19 and TRBJ2-3; TRBD1 aligns across 9 bases. The sequenced sample was PBMCs. This receptor was taken from a man aged 18 to 35 in good health and CMV-seronegative. CDR3 in DNA: TGTGCCAGTGTAACAGGGGGCCCTGCAGATACGCAGTATTTT. Translation: CASVTGGPADTQYF.